This T cell receptor beta chain comes out of a study of cytotoxic CD8 clonotypes in ibrutinib-treated CLL. Study summary: Each sample contained, on average, about 250,000 productive templates and tens of thousands of productive rearrangements. Study-wide results and caveats: Sampling of sustained-remission and progressing patients occurred at differing times. The study found baseline clonality above age-matched healthy donors, tracking circulating CD8+ T-cell counts.

Sequencing was performed with immunoSEQ multiplex PCR; in TCRdb, only in-frame clones are kept and a portion is missing. There are 250,000 to 350,000 clones in the sample; more than 70% occur only once, and around 5.1% lies in the top ten. Note on this clone: Antigen specificity is unknown.

The V end was cut by 0 bases, the J end by 15 bases, with 19 bases between. CDR1 is LNHDA, CDR2 SQIVND, per germline (reference sequence). This CDR3 region has 14 residues. The material was PBMCs, obtained at disease progression, from a patient treated with ibrutinib. The gene calls are TRBV19 and TRBJ2-3; tentatively, D is TRBD1 (5 bases). This TCR derives from a human donor with chronic lymphocytic leukemia. CDR3 in amino acids: CASSIDRTSYAVYF. The CDR3, as DNA: TGTGCCAGTAGTATAGATCGGACATCATACGCAGTATATTTT.